These T cell receptor beta chains were read from a single sample in a study of T cells after yellow fever vaccination. MiXCR, applied by TCRdb to the 5' RACE reads, yields one record per CDR3 protein. This repertoire shows roughly 330,000 distinct CDR3 sequences, roughly 4% found once; its top ten account for 20% to 25%. Sequencing was performed on PBMCs, taken 5 days after the yellow fever booster vaccination. The source of these receptors is a young man who received the YFV17D yellow fever vaccine. The conserved cysteine and the conserved F or W are not part of the CDR3 here. Fields, in order: D gene, V gene, CDR3 protein. A D gene is named only where the DNA matches it firmly.

NA,TRBV7-2,ASSLDGVAGNTIY
TRBD1,TRBV4-1,ASSRDKTGDYEQY
NA,TRBV5-1,ASSPPWGAGGELF
TRBD2,TRBV20-1,SASGWRTSGSNEQF
NA,TRBV29-1,SVDRQGEGEQY
TRBD2,TRBV7-3,ASSLDTGLATDTQY
NA,TRBV19,ASSTGDTLTGTRKTQY
NA,TRBV20-1,SARDKGYFTGELF
NA,TRBV5-1,ASSLVGSNYGYT
TRBD1,TRBV6-2/TRBV6-3,ASSRGQGQLNTEAF
NA,TRBV28,ASSPHYSIKIAF
NA,TRBV5-1,ASSAGGEMGTANYGYT
NA,TRBV3-1,ASSHLAGVEQF
NA,TRBV19,ASSIPQRLANEQF
NA,TRBV20-1,SAPTGGGIGELF
NA,TRBV4-2,ASSQDVTEAF
NA,TRBV29-1,SVAVFNRDTGELF
TRBD2,TRBV5-4,ASSSPERDDTGELF
TRBD2,TRBV6-2/TRBV6-3,ASSYEVAGGVYNEQF
NA,TRBV7-8,ASSPRSRTYEQY
TRBD1,TRBV6-2/TRBV6-3,ASSYSTSTGEYGYT
NA,TRBV3-1,ASSPGHKAGTQY
NA,TRBV7-2,ASSSASGNTIY
NA,TRBV6-5,ASSYTGMVEQY
TRBD1,TRBV7-9,ASSSTGESSGNTIY
NA,TRBV6-2/TRBV6-3,ASSRYRQGAWGYT
NA,TRBV21-1,ASQDRKDTEAF
NA,TRBV2,ASSQENSNQPQH
TRBD1,TRBV5-1,ASSTQGQGTGELF
NA,TRBV28,ASLRRSQETQY
NA,TRBV5-5,ASSLWAGKPYEQY
NA,TRBV5-4,ASSLNIGTTNEKLF
TRBD2,TRBV12-3/TRBV12-4,ASSPTSGDTGELF
TRBD1,TRBV20-1,SARRGDRDYNEQF
TRBD1,TRBV11-1,ASSLPRGLGDTQY
NA,TRBV30,AWSVSAYEQY
TRBD2,TRBV6-1,ASPKSPLAGGLNEQF
NA,TRBV6-1,ASSLGPTVYNEQF
TRBD2,TRBV25-1,ASSVIAGVLRETQY
NA,TRBV5-4,ASSPPEGKDTQY
TRBD1,TRBV7-8,ASSLDRVNEQF
NA,TRBV20-1,SAISPAGPTTYEQY
NA,TRBV4-3,ASSRTGFSGVGGYT
NA,TRBV7-9,ASSLVGAGETQY
NA,TRBV20-1,SARDRIANTGELF
TRBD1,TRBV19,ASRGQGTPDTQY
NA,TRBV6-6,ASSARNPPRWGYT
NA,TRBV5-1,ASSPGAGWDNEQF
NA,TRBV4-1,ASSQATYTEAF
NA,TRBV20-1,SAPEKPNTGELF
NA,TRBV9,ASSVDGNEQF